The 18 T cell receptor beta chains below all came from one sample that was sequenced in a study of OX40 agonist ivuxolimab in advanced cancers. Method: immunoSEQ multiplex PCR; TCRdb's copy keeps in-frame clones and lacks some. The sample holds about 90,000 clones, 75% to 90% seen once. This material consisted of CD4+ or CD8+ T cells sorted from blood, taken in a trial of the OX40 agonist ivuxolimab. The receptors were sampled from an adult with an advanced solid tumor such as melanoma, head and neck, liver or kidney cancer.

With respect to this clone: This same CDR3 is encoded by further DNA sequences in the sample. This chain links TRBV7-3 with TRBJ2-3; 8 nucleotides match TRBD1. There are 16 residues in the CDR3. V shed 2 bases, J shed 1 base, and the junction held 5 bases outside the gene matches. The germline gives CDR1 SGHTA, CDR2 FQGTGA. The CDR3 is CASSLGDRSRTDTQYF. In nucleotides, the CDR3 is TGTGCCAGCAGCTTAGGGGACAGGTCTCGCACAGATACGCAGTATTTT.

V and J are TRBV11-2 and TRBJ2-3; 8 bases match TRBD1. Germline loops: CDR1 SGHAT, CDR2 FQNNGV. The junction had 18 bases not matched to a gene; V was cut back by 8 bases and J by 5 bases. This CDR3 comprises 17 residues. CDR3: CASCRRAGQERGDTQYF. Here the CDR3 DNA reads TGTGCCAGCTGCCGCAGGGCGGGACAGGAGAGGGGAGATACGCAGTATTTT.

The genes are TRBV28 and TRBJ1-4; D possibly corresponds to TRBD1 (5 bases). V lost 3 bases and J lost 0, with 11 bases in between. The CDR3 has 16 amino acids. Per germline, CDR1 MDHEN and CDR2 SYDVKM. This CDR3 reads CASSLEGAATNEKLFF. In nucleotides, the CDR3 is TGTGCCAGCAGTTTGGAAGGGGCGGCAACTAATGAAAAACTGTTTTTT.

This chain uses TRBV6-1 with TRBJ2-2; D uncertain. Germline V gene data show CDR1 as MNHNS and CDR2 as SASEGT. The CDR3 consists of 17 residues. Deletions cut 2 bases from V and 0 bases from J, with 13 bases between. The CDR3 is CASSERGFGPNTGELFF. CDR3 nucleotide sequence: TGTGCCAGCAGTGAAAGAGGTTTCGGTCCGAACACCGGGGAGCTGTTTTTT.

The CDR3 region is CASSAGNSGNTIYF. CDR3 nucleotides: TGTGCCAGCAGTGCGGGCAACTCTGGAAACACCATATATTTT. The rearrangement joins TRBV2 to TRBJ1-3, with D uncertain. Germline V gene lookup returns CDR1 SNHLY and CDR2 FYNNEI. The CDR3 consists of 14 residues. Trimming removed 4 bases at V and 0 bases at J, with 7 bases between.

The V call is TRBV2, the J call TRBJ2-7; unclear D gene. Between the trimmed V and J ends, which lost 1 base and 1 base, there was a span of 8 bases. CDR3 length equals 14 residues. Germline CDR1 and CDR2: SNHLY and FYNNEI. The CDR3 loop is CASSEVGGSYEQYV. In nucleotides, the CDR3 is TGTGCCAGCAGTGAAGTCGGTGGTTCCTACGAGCAGTACGTC.

V and J are TRBV19 and TRBJ2-1, with TRBD2 matching 10 bases. The V and J ends lost 5 bases and 2 bases, in that order; junction bases with no gene match: 6. This CDR3 has 16 residues. Germline-derived CDR1 and CDR2 are LNHDA and SQIVND (reference sequence). The CDR3 coding sequence is TGTGCCAGTAGTGCCTCTAGCGGGGGCGCCTACAATGAGCAGTTCTTC. This codes for CASSASSGGAYNEQFF.

This clone was observed a single time. The sample carries other DNA sequences with the same CDR3. The genes are TRBV5-1 and TRBJ2-7; 9 bases align to TRBD1. The V segment lost 0 bases and the J segment 7 bases; nucleotides outside the gene matches: 2. Germline loops: CDR1 SGHRS, CDR2 YFSETQ. This CDR3 has 13 amino acids. The CDR3 protein is CASSLGQGGEQYV. CDR3 in DNA: TGCGCCAGCAGCTTGGGACAGGGGGGTGAGCAGTACGTC.

The chain recombines TRBV29-1 with TRBJ1-1; D is uncertain. The germline gives CDR1 SQVTM, CDR2 ANQGSEA. V was cut by 7 bases and J by 1 base, with 4 bases left in between. The CDR3 consists of 10 residues. The CDR3 reads CSGQNTEAFF. The CDR3 nucleotides read TGCAGCGGACAGAACACTGAAGCTTTCTTT. Supplemented by reference TRBV29-1 and TRBJ1-1, the full variable domain reads SAVISQKPSRDICQRGTSLTIQCQVDSQVTMMFWYRQQPGQSLTLIATANQGSEATYESGFVIDKFPISRPNLTFSTLTVSNMSPEDSSIYLCSGQNTEAFFGQGTRLTVV.

V usage is TRBV7-3 and J usage is TRBJ1-2, with TRBD1 as a possible D gene (5 bases). V lost 5 bases, J lost 8 bases, and 21 bases lay in between. From germline, CDR1 is SGHTA and CDR2 FQGTGA. The CDR3 spans 15 residues. The chain's CDR3 is CASSPDGTPSRGYTF. CDR3 nucleotide sequence: TGTGCCAGCAGCCCCGACGGGACTCCTTCGCGCGGCTACACCTTC.

This chain connects TRBV5-1 to TRBJ2-1; 10 bases fit TRBD2. The length of the CDR3 is 15 residues. The germline V gene encodes CDR1 SGHRS and CDR2 YFSETQ. Trimming took 4 bases from V and 0 from J; bases not matched to a gene: 1. This chain's CDR3 is CASSRTSGSYNEQFF. The CDR3, as DNA: TGCGCCAGCAGCCGGACTAGCGGCTCCTACAATGAGCAGTTCTTC.

As regards this clone: This same CDR3 is encoded by further DNA sequences in the sample. This chain connects TRBV5-1 to TRBJ2-3, with TRBD1 matching 10 bases. With V trimmed by 0 bases and J by 4 bases, 2 bases remained unmatched. Germline-derived CDR1 and CDR2 are SGHRS and YFSETQ. This CDR3 is built from 15 residues. Here the CDR3 reads CASSLAGTGADTQYF. The CDR3 bases are TGCGCCAGCAGCTTGGCCGGGACAGGGGCAGATACGCAGTATTTT.

This chain connects TRBV4-3 to TRBJ2-7; 7 bases are shared with TRBD1. V shed 5 bases and J 1 base; nucleotides not matched to a gene: 8. CDR1 and CDR2 (germline): LGHNA, YSLEER. The CDR3 spans 15 residues. This chain's CDR3 is CASSRNSGQSYEQYF. CDR3 bases: TGCGCCAGCAGCAGGAACTCGGGACAGTCCTACGAGCAGTACTTC.

The chain uses TRBV28 and TRBJ2-5, with TRBD2 matching 7 bases. The V segment lost 1 base and the J segment 1 base; nucleotides outside the gene matches: 6. Germline CDR1 reads MDHEN; CDR2 reads SYDVKM. The CDR3 is 16 amino acids. CDR3 region: CASSLSPRLAQETQYF. The CDR3 bases are TGTGCCAGCAGTTTATCCCCGCGACTAGCCCAAGAGACCCAGTACTTC.

This chain connects TRBV28 to TRBJ1-6, with no clear D. Germline-derived CDR1 and CDR2 are MDHEN and SYDVKM. This CDR3 spans 16 amino acids. V was shortened by 8 bases and J by 6 bases, with 20 bases between the two germline ends. The CDR3 loop reads CASLNGVTVFNSPLHF. For the CDR3, the DNA is TGTGCCAGCCTCAATGGGGTAACCGTTTTTAATTCACCCCTCCACTTT.

V gene TRBV2 combines with J gene TRBJ2-7; TRBD2 matches at 13 bases. The germline V gene has CDR1 SNHLY and CDR2 FYNNEI. The CDR3 covers 15 residues. The CDR3 sequence is CATGLAGLPGSEQYF. The CDR3, as DNA: TGTGCTACGGGACTAGCGGGACTTCCCGGGAGCGAGCAGTACTTC.

This clone has just a few counts. The rearrangement links TRBV13 to TRBJ2-1; D is possibly TRBD1 (6 bases). CDR3 size: 19 residues. Germline V CDR1 and CDR2: PRHDT, FYEKMQ (reference sequence). Trimming removed 3 bases at V and 0 bases at J, with 21 bases between. The CDR3 nucleotides are TGTGCCAGCAGCTTCCGGGCCCAGGGGCTGATGAGCTCCTACAATGAGCAGTTCTTC. This codes for CASSFRAQGLMSSYNEQFF.

Comments on this clone: One junction end does not reproduce the germline sequence, and a read error may be involved. This same CDR3 is encoded by further DNA sequences in the sample. The chain joins TRBV6-5 to TRBJ1-2; D is possibly TRBD1 (5 bases). CDR1 and CDR2 from the germline V gene are MNHEY and SVGAGI. The CDR3 has 14 amino acids. CDR3 in amino acids: CASSYSPGTHGYTF. CDR3 bases: TGTGCCAGCAGTTACTCCCCAGGGACTCATGGCTACACTTTC.